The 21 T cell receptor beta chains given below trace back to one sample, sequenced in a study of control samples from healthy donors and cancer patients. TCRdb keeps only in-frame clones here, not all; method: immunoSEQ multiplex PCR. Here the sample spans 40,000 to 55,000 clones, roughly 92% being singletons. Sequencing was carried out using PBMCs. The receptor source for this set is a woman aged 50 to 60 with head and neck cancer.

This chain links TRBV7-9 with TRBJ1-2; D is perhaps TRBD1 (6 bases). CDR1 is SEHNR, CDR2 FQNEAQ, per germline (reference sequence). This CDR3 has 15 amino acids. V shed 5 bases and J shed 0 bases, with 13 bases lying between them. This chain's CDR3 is CASSGRTETNYGYTF. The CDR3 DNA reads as TGTGCCAGCAGCGGACGGACAGAAACTAACTATGGCTACACCTTC.

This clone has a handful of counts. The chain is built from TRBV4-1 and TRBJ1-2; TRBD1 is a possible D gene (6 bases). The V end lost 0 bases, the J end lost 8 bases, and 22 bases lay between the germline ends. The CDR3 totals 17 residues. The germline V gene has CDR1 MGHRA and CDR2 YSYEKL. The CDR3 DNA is TGCGCCAGCAGCCAAGATCCTTGGACGGGGGCTGGCGAGGGCTACACCTTC. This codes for CASSQDPWTGAGEGYTF.

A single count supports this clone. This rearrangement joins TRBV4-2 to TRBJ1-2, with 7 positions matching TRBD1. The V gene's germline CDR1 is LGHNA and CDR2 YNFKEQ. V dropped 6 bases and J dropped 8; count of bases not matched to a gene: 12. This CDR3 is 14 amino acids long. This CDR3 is CASSQGDPNGGYTF. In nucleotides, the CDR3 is TGTGCCAGCAGTCAGGGGGATCCAAACGGCGGCTACACCTTC.

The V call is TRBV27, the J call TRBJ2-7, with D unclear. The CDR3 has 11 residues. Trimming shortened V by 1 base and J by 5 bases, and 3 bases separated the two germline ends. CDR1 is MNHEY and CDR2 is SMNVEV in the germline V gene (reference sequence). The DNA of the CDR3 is TGTGCCAGCAGTTTATATCACGAGCAGTACTTC. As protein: CASSLYHEQYF.

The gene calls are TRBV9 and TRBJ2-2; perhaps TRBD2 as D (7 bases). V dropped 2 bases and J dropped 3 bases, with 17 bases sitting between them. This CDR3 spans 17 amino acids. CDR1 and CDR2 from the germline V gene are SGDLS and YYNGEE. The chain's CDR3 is CASSVPQGGVDTGELFF. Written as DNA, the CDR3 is TGTGCCAGCAGCGTCCCCCAAGGGGGGGTGGACACCGGGGAGCTGTTTTTT.

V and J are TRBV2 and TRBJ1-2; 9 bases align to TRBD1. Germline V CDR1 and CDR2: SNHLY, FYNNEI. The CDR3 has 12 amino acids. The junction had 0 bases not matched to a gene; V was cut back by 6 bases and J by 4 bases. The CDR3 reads CASRTGGYGYTF. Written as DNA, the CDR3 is TGTGCCAGCAGGACAGGGGGCTATGGCTACACCTTC. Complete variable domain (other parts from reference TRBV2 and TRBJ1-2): EPEVTQTPSHQVTQMGQEVILRCVPISNHLYFYWYRQILGQKVEFLVSFYNNEISEKSEIFDDQFSVERPDGSNFTLKIRSTKLEDSAMYFCASRTGGYGYTFGSGTRLTVV.

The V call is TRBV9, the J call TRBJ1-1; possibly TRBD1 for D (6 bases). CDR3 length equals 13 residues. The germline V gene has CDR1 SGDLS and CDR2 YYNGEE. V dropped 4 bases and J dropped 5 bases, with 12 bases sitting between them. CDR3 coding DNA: TGTGCCAGCAGCACTGGAGGGGGGACTGAAGCTTTCTTT. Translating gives CASSTGGGTEAFF. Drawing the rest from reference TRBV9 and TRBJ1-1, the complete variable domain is DSGVTQTPKHLITATGQRVTLRCSPRSGDLSVYWYQQSLDQGLQFLIQYYNGEERAKGNILERFSAQQFPDLHSELNLSSLELGDSALYFCASSTGGGTEAFFGQGTRLTVV.

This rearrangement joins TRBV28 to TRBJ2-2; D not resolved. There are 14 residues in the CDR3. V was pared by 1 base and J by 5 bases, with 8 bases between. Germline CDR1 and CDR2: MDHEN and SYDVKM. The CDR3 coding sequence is TGTGCCAGCAGTTTATTCAGTAAGACCGGGGAGCTGTTTTTT. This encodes CASSLFSKTGELFF.

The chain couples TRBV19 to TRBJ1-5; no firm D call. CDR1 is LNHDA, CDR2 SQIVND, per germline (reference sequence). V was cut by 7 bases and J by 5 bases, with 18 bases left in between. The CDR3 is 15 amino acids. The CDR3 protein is CASTLKHHRDQPQHF. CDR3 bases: TGTGCCAGTACCCTCAAACACCATAGGGATCAGCCCCAGCATTTT.

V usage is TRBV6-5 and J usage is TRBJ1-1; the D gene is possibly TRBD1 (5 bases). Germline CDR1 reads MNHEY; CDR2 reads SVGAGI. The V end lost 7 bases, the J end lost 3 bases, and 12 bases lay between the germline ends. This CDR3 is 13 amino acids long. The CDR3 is CASKGRADTEAFF. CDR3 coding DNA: TGTGCCAGCAAGGGCAGGGCGGACACTGAAGCTTTCTTT.

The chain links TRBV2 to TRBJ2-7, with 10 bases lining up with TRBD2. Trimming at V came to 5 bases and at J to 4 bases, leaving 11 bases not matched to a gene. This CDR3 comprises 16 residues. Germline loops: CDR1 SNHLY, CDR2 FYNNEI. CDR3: CASSRTLAGVDYEQYF. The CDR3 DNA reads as TGTGCCAGCAGTCGGACCCTAGCGGGGGTCGATTACGAGCAGTACTTC.

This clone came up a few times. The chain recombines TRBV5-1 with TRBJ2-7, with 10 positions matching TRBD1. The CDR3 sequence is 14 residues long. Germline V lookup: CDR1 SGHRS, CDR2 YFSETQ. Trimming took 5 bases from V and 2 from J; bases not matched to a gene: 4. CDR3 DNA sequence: TGCGCCAGCAGAAAAGGGACAGGGGCCTACGAGCAGTACTTC. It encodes CASRKGTGAYEQYF.

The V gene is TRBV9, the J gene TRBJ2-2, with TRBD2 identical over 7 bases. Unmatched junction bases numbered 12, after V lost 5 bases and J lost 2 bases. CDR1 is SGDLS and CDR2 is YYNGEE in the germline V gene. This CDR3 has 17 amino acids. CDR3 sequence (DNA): TGTGCCAGCAGTGTGGGGAGGGAGGCCCTTAACACCGGGGAGCTGTTTTTT. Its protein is CASSVGREALNTGELFF.

As DNA, the CDR3 is TGCGCCAGCAGCCAAGGAAAGGCAGGGGGAACCTACGAGCAGTACTTC. It translates to CASSQGKAGGTYEQYF. V is TRBV4-1 and J is TRBJ2-7; 7 bases are a match to TRBD1. Germline trimming cut 1 base from V and 2 bases from J; bases unmatched to any gene: 8. This CDR3 has 16 amino acids. Per the germline V gene, CDR1 is MGHRA and CDR2 is YSYEKL.

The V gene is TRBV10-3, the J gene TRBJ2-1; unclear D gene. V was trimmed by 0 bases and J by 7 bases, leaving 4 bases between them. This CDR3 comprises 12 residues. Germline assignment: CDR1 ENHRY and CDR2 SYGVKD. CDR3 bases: TGTGCCATCAGTGAGTCGGGTAATGAGCAGTTCTTC. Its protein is CAISESGNEQFF.

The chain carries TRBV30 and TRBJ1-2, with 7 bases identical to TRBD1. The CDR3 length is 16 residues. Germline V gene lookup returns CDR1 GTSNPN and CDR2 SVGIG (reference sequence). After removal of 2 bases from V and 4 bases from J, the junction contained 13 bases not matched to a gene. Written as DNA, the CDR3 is TGTGCCTGGAGTAGACGCAAGACTAGGACAGGCTATGGCTACACCTTC. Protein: CAWSRRKTRTGYGYTF.

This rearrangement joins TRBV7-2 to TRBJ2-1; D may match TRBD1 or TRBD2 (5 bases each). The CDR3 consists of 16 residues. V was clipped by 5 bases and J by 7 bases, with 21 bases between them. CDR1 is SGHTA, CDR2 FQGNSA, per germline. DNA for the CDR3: TGTGCCAGCAGCCCACCGGGGAGAGGGGCTATGAATGAGCAGTTCTTC. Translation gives CASSPPGRGAMNEQFF.

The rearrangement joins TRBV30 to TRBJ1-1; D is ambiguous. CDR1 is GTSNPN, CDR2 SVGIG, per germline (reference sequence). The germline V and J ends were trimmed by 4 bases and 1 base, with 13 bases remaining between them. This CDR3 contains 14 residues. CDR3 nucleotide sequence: TGTGCCTGGAAGCTTAGGTGGGCGAACACTGAAGCTTTCTTT. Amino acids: CAWKLRWANTEAFF.

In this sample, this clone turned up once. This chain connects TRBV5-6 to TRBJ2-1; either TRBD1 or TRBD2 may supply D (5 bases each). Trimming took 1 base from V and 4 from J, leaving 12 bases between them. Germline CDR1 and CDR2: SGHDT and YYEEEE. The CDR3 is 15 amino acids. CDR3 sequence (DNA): TGTGCCAGCAGCTTGACGGGGCTGGGGTACAATGAGCAGTTCTTC. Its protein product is CASSLTGLGYNEQFF.

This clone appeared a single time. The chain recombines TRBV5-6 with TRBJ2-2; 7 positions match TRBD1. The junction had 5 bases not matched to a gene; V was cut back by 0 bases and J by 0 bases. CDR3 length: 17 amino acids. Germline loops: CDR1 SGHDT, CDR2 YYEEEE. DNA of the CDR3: TGTGCCAGCAGCTTGGATTCCGGGACAGCGAACACCGGGGAGCTGTTTTTT. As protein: CASSLDSGTANTGELFF.

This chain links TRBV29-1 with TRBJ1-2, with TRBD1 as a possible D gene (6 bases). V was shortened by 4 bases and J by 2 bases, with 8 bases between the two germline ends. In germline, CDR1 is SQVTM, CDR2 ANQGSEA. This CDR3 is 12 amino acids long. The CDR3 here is CSVGTANYGYTF. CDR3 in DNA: TGCAGCGTTGGGACAGCGAACTATGGCTACACCTTC.